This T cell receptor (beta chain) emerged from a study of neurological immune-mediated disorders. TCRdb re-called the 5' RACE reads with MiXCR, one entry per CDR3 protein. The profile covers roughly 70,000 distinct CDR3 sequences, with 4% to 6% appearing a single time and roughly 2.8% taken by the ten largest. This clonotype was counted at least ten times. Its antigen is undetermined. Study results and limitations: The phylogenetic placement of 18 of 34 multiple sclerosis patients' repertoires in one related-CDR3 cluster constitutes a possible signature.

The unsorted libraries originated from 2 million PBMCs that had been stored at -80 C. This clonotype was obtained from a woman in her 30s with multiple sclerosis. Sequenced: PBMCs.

CDR3 amino acids: CAISEDAGETDTQYF. CDR3 bases: TGTGCCATCAGTGAGGATGCGGGGGAGACAGATACGCAGTATTTT. The chain has TRBV10-3 and TRBJ2-3; 7 bases are shared with TRBD2. The CDR3 loop spans 15 amino acids. Germline CDR1 and CDR2: ENHRY and SYGVKD. J gave up 3 bases and V 2 bases, and 5 bases lay outside the gene matches.